This is a list of T cell receptor beta chains from one sample in a study of immune characteristics of hereditary and idiopathic chronic pancreatitis. Method: immunoSEQ multiplex PCR; TCRdb's copy keeps in-frame clones and lacks some. This sample carries more than 8,500 clones, roughly three quarters of them seen once, and the ten largest clones take more than 13%. The sequenced sample was pancreas tissue with idiopathic chronic pancreatitis. These receptors all come from a human donor with chronic pancreatitis. Both conserved end residues are part of each CDR3. The D gene is left open where the match is weak. Clone sizes are given selectively: once, few, many, or a class where the clone is expanded.

D	V	J	size	DNA	CDR3
TRBD1	TRBV10-1	TRBJ1-2	-	TGCGCCAGCACCACCCCGGTGGCGGACAGGGGCAAGGTTATCTATGGCTACACCTTC	CASTTPVADRGKVIYGYTF
-	TRBV5-6	TRBJ2-7	-	TGTGCCAGCAGCTTAAACAGAGAGCATTACGAGCAGTACTTC	CASSLNREHYEQYF
-	TRBV6-2/TRBV6-3	TRBJ1-5	-	TGTGCCAGCAGTAGATCCCCGGGCTACAATCAGCCCCAGCATTTT	CASSRSPGYNQPQHF
-	TRBV6-6	TRBJ1-4	-	TGTGCCAGCAGTCCACCGGGCAGGGTTGGTGAAAAACTGTTTTTT	CASSPPGRVGEKLFF
-	TRBV19	TRBJ2-1	-	TGTGCCAGTAGTTCCCTACAGGGTGGGCAGTTCTTC	CASSSLQGGQFF
-	TRBV10-3	TRBJ1-2	-	TGTGCCAGCGGGACGGGTCTCTATGGCTACACCTTC	CASGTGLYGYTF
-	TRBV18	TRBJ2-2	-	TGTGCCAGCTCTTCGGACCTCGGGGAGCTGTTTTTT	CASSSDLGELFF
-	TRBV28	TRBJ2-1	-	TGTGCCAGCAGCCCCGGGACCCGAAGTGCAGATGAGCAGTTCTTC	CASSPGTRSADEQFF
TRBD1	TRBV5-1	TRBJ1-6	-	TGCGCCAGCAGGCCCACAGGGGGTATCACTAATTCACCCCTCCACTTT	CASRPTGGITNSPLHF
TRBD1	TRBV19	TRBJ2-3	-	TGTGCCAGTTCTTCTGGGACAGCAACTTACACAGATACGCAGTATTTT	CASSSGTATYTDTQYF
-	TRBV19	TRBJ2-5	-	TGTGCCAGTAGTATGGCAGCACAAGAGACCCAGTACTTC	CASSMAAQETQYF
TRBD1	TRBV7-9	TRBJ1-1	few	TGTGCCAGCAGCTCCCACCGGACAGGTAACACTGAAGCTTTCTTT	CASSSHRTGNTEAFF
TRBD1	TRBV6-6	TRBJ1-3	few	TGTGCCTGCCGGGACAGGGGGACTGGAAACACCATATATTTT	CACRDRGTGNTIYF
-	TRBV6-4	TRBJ2-3	-	TGTGCCAGCAGTGACTCCAACTCTCTCCCAGATACGCAGTATTTT	CASSDSNSLPDTQYF
-	TRBV13	TRBJ2-7	once	TGTGCCAGCAGCTTAATGGCGGACGAGCAGTACTTC	CASSLMADEQYF
-	TRBV5-3	TRBJ1-1	once	TGTGCCAGAAGCTTGGCTAACACCCATGGTGTTGGGACTGAAGCTTTCTTT	CARSLANTHGVGTEAFF
TRBD2	TRBV10-2	TRBJ2-3	-	TGCGCCAGCAGGGGTAGCGGGGGCGGGGATACGCAGTATTTT	CASRGSGGGDTQYF
-	TRBV18	TRBJ1-5	-	TGTGCCAGCTCACCAGACGGGGAGCGGCCCCAGCATTTT	CASSPDGERPQHF
-	TRBV5-1	TRBJ2-5	-	TGCGCCAGCAGCTTGGAGCTTAACAGGGACCAAGAGACCCAGTACTTC	CASSLELNRDQETQYF
TRBD1	TRBV6-1	TRBJ1-4	-	TGTGCCAGCAGTGAGGTAGGGACAGTTAGAATCGGAAGTGAAAAACTGTTTTTT	CASSEVGTVRIGSEKLFF
-	TRBV29-1	TRBJ2-5	once	TGCAGCGGCCGGACCCGGGACCCAAAAACGGGGACCCAGTACTTC	CSGRTRDPKTGTQYF
-	TRBV7-3	TRBJ1-1	-	TGTGCCAGCAGCTTAACCGGGGGGCCGAACACTGAAGCTTTCTTT	CASSLTGGPNTEAFF
TRBD1	TRBV3-1/TRBV3-2	TRBJ1-2	-	TGTGCCAGCAGCCCCAGCTCAGGGACAGGGACAAAACCCTATGGCTACACCTTC	CASSPSSGTGTKPYGYTF
TRBD1	TRBV5-8	TRBJ2-7	once	TGTGCCAGCAGCCTTATCCTTTGGTCCGGGACAGGCTCCTACGAGCAGTACTTC	CASSLILWSGTGSYEQYF
-	TRBV11-3	TRBJ1-1	-	TGTGCCAGCAGCTTAGGAGGGTTCGGGAACACTGAAGCTTTCTTT	CASSLGGFGNTEAFF
-	TRBV24-1	TRBJ1-1	-	TGTGCCACCAGTCGAGGGGGTGAAGCTTTCTTT	CATSRGGEAFF
-	TRBV10-1	TRBJ1-6	-	TGCGCCAGCAGTGAAGGGTGGGGCAGGGTGCGCTCACCCCTCCACTTT	CASSEGWGRVRSPLHF
-	TRBV6-5	TRBJ1-5	once	TGTGCCAGCAGTTATCCCCCAGGAACGAATATCAACCCCCAGCATTTT	CASSYPPGTNINPQHF
TRBD2	TRBV2	TRBJ2-1	-	TGTGCCAGCAGTCCGACTAGCGGGGGGGTCAATGAGCAGTTCTTC	CASSPTSGGVNEQFF
-	TRBV7-9	TRBJ1-6	few	TGTGCCAGCAGCTTAGCCGCGGGGGAATCAGACTCACCCCTCCACTTT	CASSLAAGESDSPLHF
-	TRBV12-3/TRBV12-4	TRBJ2-3	-	TGTGCCAGCAGTTTCAGGCGGGATACGCAGTATTTT	CASSFRRDTQYF
-	TRBV15	TRBJ1-1	-	TGTGCCACCAGCAGAGCTTTCGAACTGGAAGCTTTCTTT	CATSRAFELEAFF
TRBD1	TRBV19	TRBJ1-6	few	TGTGCCAGTAGTGAGTTTGAGGGGGCGGATAATTCACCCCTCCACTTT	CASSEFEGADNSPLHF
-	TRBV25-1	TRBJ2-1	-	TGTGCCAGCAGTGGTGACTCCTACAATGAGCAGTTCTTC	CASSGDSYNEQFF
-	TRBV7-3	TRBJ2-7	once	TGTGCCAGCAGCTTAACGGGCGGGTACGAGCAGTACTTC	CASSLTGGYEQYF
-	TRBV6-2/TRBV6-3	TRBJ2-3	-	TGTGCCAGCAGTTACTTGGGCAGGGGTACAGATACGCAGTATTTT	CASSYLGRGTDTQYF
-	TRBV7-8	TRBJ1-4	-	TGTGCCAGCAGCTTAGTCGGACTGACGACTAATGAAAAACTGTTTTTT	CASSLVGLTTNEKLFF
TRBD1	TRBV7-2	TRBJ1-1	-	TGTGCCAGCAGCTTAGGGGACAGGAGGAACACTGAAGCTTTCTTT	CASSLGDRRNTEAFF
-	TRBV27	TRBJ2-3	-	TGTGCCAGCAGTTCTGGAGATACGCAGTATTTT	CASSSGDTQYF
TRBD1	TRBV9	TRBJ1-2	-	TGTGCCAGCAGACGACAGGGAGGCTTAGCCGGCTATGGCTACACCTTC	CASRRQGGLAGYGYTF
TRBD1	TRBV28	TRBJ2-5	-	TGTGCCAGCCGGGACAGGGAAGAGACCCAGTACTTC	CASRDREETQYF
-	TRBV29-1	TRBJ1-4	-	TGCAGCCCTCGACAGCTCGCTAATGAAAAACTGTTTTTT	CSPRQLANEKLFF
-	TRBV4-2	TRBJ2-5	-	TGTGCCAGCAGCCAAGCAGCGGCCGGTAAGACCCAGTACTTC	CASSQAAAGKTQYF
-	TRBV5-8	TRBJ1-2	-	TGTGCCAGCAGCGGCGCCTGGCGGGGTGGCTACACCTTC	CASSGAWRGGYTF
TRBD1	TRBV10-3	TRBJ1-2	-	TGTGCCATCAGTGACCGGGACAGTCAAGGCTACACCTTC	CAISDRDSQGYTF
TRBD2	TRBV7-2	TRBJ2-1	-	TGTGCCAGCACCCTTGGAATAGCGGGGGTCAGGCAGTTCTTC	CASTLGIAGVRQFF
-	TRBV28	TRBJ1-2	-	TGTGCCAGCAGTTTAGCCCCGACAGAGTATGGCTACACCTTC	CASSLAPTEYGYTF
TRBD1	TRBV3-1/TRBV3-2	TRBJ1-2	-	TGTGCCAGCAGCCGCACGACAGGGGGTGCTAACTATGGCTACACCTTC	CASSRTTGGANYGYTF
TRBD1	TRBV18	TRBJ1-2	few	TGTGCCAGCTCACCTCGACAGGGCTATGGCTACACCTTC	CASSPRQGYGYTF
-	TRBV27	TRBJ1-1	-	TGTGCCAGCAGTTTGGGGGGACACCTGAACACTGAAGCTTTCTTT	CASSLGGHLNTEAFF
-	TRBV6-5	TRBJ2-2	-	TGTGCCAGCAGTTTCTCGACCCGATACACCGGGGAGCTGTTTTTT	CASSFSTRYTGELFF
-	TRBV30	TRBJ2-1	once	TGTGCCTGGAGTGCCTCAGACGGACAGCAGTTCTTC	CAWSASDGQQFF
-	TRBV7-9	TRBJ1-1	few	TGTGCCAGCAGCCTAACAGCGAACACTGAAGCTTTCTTT	CASSLTANTEAFF
-	TRBV7-3	TRBJ2-3	-	TGTGCCAGCAGCCGGGCGTACGGAAGCACAGATACGCAGTATTTT	CASSRAYGSTDTQYF
TRBD1	TRBV29-1	TRBJ1-2	-	TGCAGCGCCGTTAATCAGGGGGCGGAGGGCTACACCTTC	CSAVNQGAEGYTF
TRBD2	TRBV5-1	TRBJ2-3	few	TGCGCCAGCAGCCCTACCACCGGGGCAGCGGGGGATACGCAGTATTTT	CASSPTTGAAGDTQYF